A selection of T cell receptor beta chains follows, all from one sample in a study of T cells in Graves' hyperthyroidism and ophthalmopathy. TCRdb reprocessed the multiplex PCR reads via MiXCR and lists one record per CDR3 protein. The sample comprises around 440,000 distinct CDR3 sequences, 15% to 19% of which are singletons, and 7.5% to 9% rests with the top ten. The sample comprised blood. These TCRs come from a woman under 30 with Graves' hyperthyroidism. Both conserved end residues are part of each CDR3. Each record gives: V gene, D gene, J gene, clone size, CDR3 DNA, CDR3 protein. The D gene is left open where the match is weak. A clone size is listed for some rows: how often the clone was seen (once, few, many), or a class if it is expanded.

V: TRBV10-3
D: TRBD2
J: TRBJ2-7
size: .
DNA: TGTGCCATCAGCATAGCGGGATCCTCCTACGAGCAGTACTTC
CDR3: CAISIAGSSYEQYF

V: TRBV2
D: .
J: TRBJ1-5
size: .
DNA: TGTGCCAGTGCGGGGGGTTCGGGCAATCAGCCCCAGCATTTT
CDR3: CASAGGSGNQPQHF

V: TRBV12-3/TRBV12-4
D: TRBD2
J: TRBJ2-7
size: few
DNA: TGTGCCAGCAGTTTCGGACTAGCGGGAGGAGAGTACGAGCAGTACTTC
CDR3: CASSFGLAGGEYEQYF

V: TRBV6-1
D: TRBD2
J: TRBJ2-3
size: many
DNA: TGTGCCAGCAGCCAGAGACTAGCGGGGCTTGGCACAGATACGCAGTATTTT
CDR3: CASSQRLAGLGTDTQYF

V: TRBV2
D: .
J: TRBJ1-6
size: many
DNA: TGTGCCAGCAGTGAGGTGGTAGGGAATAATTCACCCCTCCACTTT
CDR3: CASSEVVGNNSPLHF

V: TRBV9
D: TRBD2
J: TRBJ2-3
size: .
DNA: TGTGCCAGCAGCGAGAGACGGGCGGGGGGGCCAGATACGCAGTATTTT
CDR3: CASSERRAGGPDTQYF

V: TRBV5-4
D: TRBD2
J: TRBJ2-5
size: many
DNA: TGTGCCAGCAGCTATGGGACTAGCGAAGCGGAGACCCAGTACTTC
CDR3: CASSYGTSEAETQYF

V: TRBV29-1
D: .
J: TRBJ1-1
size: many
DNA: TGCAGCGTTAGCAGGGACCGGAACACTGAAGCTTTCTTT
CDR3: CSVSRDRNTEAFF

V: TRBV25-1
D: .
J: TRBJ1-1
size: .
DNA: TGTGCCAGCAGTGACGGATTTCACACTGAAGCTTTCTTT
CDR3: CASSDGFHTEAFF

V: TRBV9
D: TRBD1
J: TRBJ1-6
size: many
DNA: TGTGCCAGCAGCGTAGGGACAGGGAATTCACCCCTCCACTTT
CDR3: CASSVGTGNSPLHF

V: TRBV12-3/TRBV12-4
D: TRBD1
J: TRBJ2-3
size: many
DNA: TGTGCCAGCAGTACAGGGGGCAGGTTGGCAGATACGCAGTATTTT
CDR3: CASSTGGRLADTQYF

V: TRBV28
D: .
J: TRBJ2-7
size: many
DNA: TGTGCCAGCAGTGGGGCGGGCCGCCGGTACGAGCAGTACTTC
CDR3: CASSGAGRRYEQYF

V: TRBV5-1
D: .
J: TRBJ1-2
size: many
DNA: TGCGCCAGCAGCCTCGGGCGTTCTAGCCAGGGTTTCGGCTACACCTTC
CDR3: CASSLGRSSQGFGYTF

V: TRBV5-1
D: .
J: TRBJ2-1
size: many
DNA: TGCGCCAGCAGCTTGCCAAAGGCGGGAACGTACAATGAGCAGTTCTTC
CDR3: CASSLPKAGTYNEQFF

V: TRBV5-1
D: .
J: TRBJ2-7
size: few
DNA: TGCGCCAGCAGCTCGGACAACGGGGGATACAATGAGCAGTACTTC
CDR3: CASSSDNGGYNEQYF

V: TRBV5-4
D: TRBD2
J: TRBJ2-2
size: .
DNA: TGTGCCAGCAGCATTCCTAGCGGGGCCACTTCCGGGGAGCTGTTTTTT
CDR3: CASSIPSGATSGELFF

V: TRBV7-2
D: TRBD2
J: TRBJ2-1
size: few
DNA: TGTGCCAGCAGCTTAGAACTCCTAGCGGGGGTGGGGTACAATGAGCAGTTCTTC
CDR3: CASSLELLAGVGYNEQFF

V: TRBV20-1
D: TRBD2
J: TRBJ2-5
size: .
DNA: TGCAGTGCCCGGCCCGGGGCTAGCGGAAAAGAGACCCAGTACTTC
CDR3: CSARPGASGKETQYF

V: TRBV5-1
D: .
J: TRBJ1-4
size: few
DNA: TGCGCCAGCAGCTTGACCTCCGGGACGGGGGGCGAAAAACTGTTTTTT
CDR3: CASSLTSGTGGEKLFF

V: TRBV5-1
D: TRBD2
J: TRBJ2-1
size: many
DNA: TGCGCCAGCAGCTTACTGAAAGGACTAGCGGGAAATGAGCAGTTCTTC
CDR3: CASSLLKGLAGNEQFF